This paragraph covers one T cell receptor beta chain sequence. Antigen: not known. Germline values: CDR1 SGHRS, CDR2 YFSETQ. CDR3 length: 15 amino acids. The ends were cut back, 0 bases at V and 2 bases at J, with 10 bases in the middle. This record comes from a study of cytomegalovirus exposure and HLA in healthy donors. The study, taken as a whole, reports: Subsequent analysis found a tendency for first-cohort TCR clusters to co-occur within the 100 to 150 validation repertoires. Both high specificity and high sensitivity reportedly marked the classifier's diagnosis of cytomegalovirus status. Cytomegalovirus-associated status was assigned to about 170 TCR beta chains. Most observed TCR sequences were rare, whereas some public TCRs were detected in many donors.

Libraries were prepared by immunoSEQ multiplex PCR; TCRdb keeps only in-frame clonotypes and omits some of them. Of about 160,000 clones in the sample, 80% to 90% were seen once. The sample was PBMCs. This chain links TRBV5-1 with TRBJ2-3, with no clear D. The receptor was derived from a woman in her 30s in good health and CMV-seronegative. The CDR3 protein is CASSLVRVATDTQYF. CDR3 DNA: TGCGCCAGCAGCTTGGTTCGGGTGGCCACAGATACGCAGTATTTT.